Following are 18 T cell receptor beta chains from one sample sequenced in a study of shared clonotypes between healthy human individuals. It was CD45RO-negative cells, positively selected for CCR7, that made up naive CD8 cells, with terminally differentiated effector memory CD45RA+ cells excluded. Produced via immunoSEQ multiplex PCR; TCRdb's table is partial and in-frame only. Counted here are 760,000 or so clones, about 96% occurring once; the ten biggest clones make up around 0.21%. Source material: naive CD8+ T cells sorted from blood. The receptors derive from a man aged 25 to 40 in good health.

The chain couples TRBV28 to TRBJ1-2; 10 positions agree with TRBD1. The V gene end was trimmed by 3 bases and the J gene end by 2 bases; junction bases not matched to a gene: 9. In germline, CDR1 is MDHEN, CDR2 SYDVKM. The CDR3 loop spans 17 amino acids. CDR3 sequence (DNA): TGTGCCAGCAGTTTCCTACACGGACAGGGGGAAAACTATGGCTACACCTTC. Translated: CASSFLHGQGENYGYTF.

The chain links TRBV18 to TRBJ2-1, with 13 bases fitting TRBD2. CDR1 is KGHSH, CDR2 LQKENI, per germline. The CDR3 is 21 amino acids. The J segment lost 2 bases and the V segment lost 5 bases, leaving 18 bases of the junction unmatched. CDR3: CASSTFDFGTSGRATYNEQFF. The CDR3 DNA reads as TGTGCCAGCTCAACGTTTGACTTCGGAACTAGCGGGAGGGCCACCTACAATGAGCAGTTCTTC.

As regards this clone: Other DNA variants within this sample encode the same CDR3. V and J are TRBV27 and TRBJ2-7, with TRBD1 as a possible D gene (6 bases). V lost 4 bases and J 1 base, leaving 11 bases between the germline ends. The CDR3 covers 14 residues. CDR1 is MNHEY, CDR2 SMNVEV, per germline (reference sequence). The CDR3 DNA is TGTGCCAGCAGTTCATACAGGGATTCCTACGAGCAGTACTTC. It encodes CASSSYRDSYEQYF.

This clone was counted between two and nine times. The chain joins TRBV19 to TRBJ1-2; D not certain. V was clipped by 0 bases and J by 1 base, with 15 bases between them. The CDR3 consists of 17 residues. CDR1 and CDR2 from the germline V gene are LNHDA and SQIVND (reference sequence). The CDR3 nucleotides are TGTGCCAGTAGTATAGATCTGCGGTTGGCGCTTAACTATGGCTACACCTTC. As protein: CASSIDLRLALNYGYTF.

The V call is TRBV29-1, the J call TRBJ2-7; TRBD2 matches at 9 bases. CDR1 SQVTM and CDR2 ANQGSEA come from the germline V gene. J lost 0 bases, V lost 4 bases, and 7 bases had no gene match. This CDR3 region has 15 residues. The DNA of the CDR3 is TGCAGCGTTGTTCCTTTTAGCGGGAGCTCCTACGAGCAGTACTTC. Translating it yields CSVVPFSGSSYEQYF.

The rearrangement joins TRBV5-1 to TRBJ1-2; the D gene is possibly TRBD1 (5 bases). Germline CDR1 SGHRS, CDR2 YFSETQ. The V gene lost 4 bases and the J gene lost 2 bases, with 12 bases spanning the gap. This CDR3 is 14 amino acids long. The DNA for the CDR3 is TGCGCCAGCAGCCCAGGGTGGGGGAACTATGGCTACACCTTC. Protein sequence: CASSPGWGNYGYTF.

This chain links TRBV27 with TRBJ2-5; no clear D. V lost 0 bases, J lost 0 bases, and 11 bases lay in between. The CDR3 loop spans 16 amino acids. Germline V CDR1 and CDR2: MNHEY, SMNVEV (reference sequence). For the CDR3, the DNA is TGTGCCAGCAGTTTATCGGGGAACCTCTACCAAGAGACCCAGTACTTC. Encoded protein: CASSLSGNLYQETQYF.

This clone was seen only once. V gene TRBV23-1 combines with J gene TRBJ1-5; 7 bases map to TRBD1. TRBV23-1 has ORF status, its function being uncertain. V was pared by 8 bases and J by 0 bases, with 7 bases of the junction left unmatched. The CDR3 has 15 amino acids. The CDR3 DNA follows: TGCGCCAGCGGCCGGGACAGAAATAGCAATCAGCCCCAGCATTTT. Its protein product is CASGRDRNSNQPQHF.

The chain is built from TRBV4-3 and TRBJ2-1, with a tentative D call TRBD2 (5 bases). CDR1 is LGHNA, CDR2 YSLEER, per germline. Between the trimmed V and J ends, which lost 2 bases and 5 bases, there was a span of 10 bases. The CDR3 has 14 residues. The DNA for the CDR3 is TGCGCCAGCAGCCAATCACTAGTCCACAATGAGCAGTTCTTC. It translates to CASSQSLVHNEQFF.

The genes are TRBV15 and TRBJ1-1; D uncertain. Germline assignment: CDR1 LNHNV and CDR2 YYDKDF (reference sequence). The CDR3 length is 13 residues. Trimming removed 10 bases from V and 4 bases from J, with 16 bases in between. The CDR3 loop reads CAIGRGGGTEAFF. The CDR3 DNA sequence: TGTGCCATCGGGCGGGGAGGAGGCACTGAAGCTTTCTTT.

This chain joins TRBV4-1 and TRBJ2-1; D unclear. The CDR3 length is 13 residues. CDR1 is MGHRA and CDR2 is YSYEKL in the germline V gene. V was cut by 1 base and J by 8 bases, with 9 bases left in between. The CDR3 sequence: CASSQGLAHEQFF. The CDR3, as DNA: TGCGCCAGCAGCCAAGGGTTAGCTCATGAGCAGTTCTTC.

A single count supports this clone. V usage is TRBV7-9 and J usage is TRBJ2-1, with D uncertain. The CDR3 sequence is 15 residues long. Germline-derived CDR1 and CDR2 are SEHNR and FQNEAQ (reference sequence). Trimming cost V 1 base and J 0 bases, with 7 bases left between them. CDR3: CASSLDSGSYNEQFF. The CDR3 DNA reads as TGTGCCAGCAGCTTAGACAGTGGCTCCTACAATGAGCAGTTCTTC.

The V gene is TRBV10-3, the J gene TRBJ2-1; D is perhaps TRBD1 or TRBD2 (7 bases each). CDR1 is ENHRY, CDR2 SYGVKD, per germline. Trimming cost V 0 bases and J 0 bases, with 24 bases left between them. The CDR3 is 21 residues long. The CDR3 bases are TGTGCCATCAGTGAGTCTAACAGGGGAGGGGACCCACCCTACTCCTACAATGAGCAGTTCTTC. Translated, it gives CAISESNRGGDPPYSYNEQFF.

V gene TRBV7-2 combines with J gene TRBJ1-3; no clear D. The CDR3 covers 15 residues. Trimming took off 1 base at V and 4 bases at J, with 11 bases between the two ends. Germline V gives CDR1 SGHTA, CDR2 FQGNSA. CDR3 protein: CASSLVPGAGNTIYF. DNA for the CDR3: TGTGCCAGCAGCTTAGTACCCGGCGCCGGAAACACCATATATTTT.

The J gene is TRBJ2-7, the V gene TRBV6-1; D is uncertain. The CDR3 has 15 residues. Germline V gives CDR1 MNHNS, CDR2 SASEGT. Trimming took off 0 bases at V and 3 bases at J, with 12 bases between the two ends. The CDR3 spells CASSEALSTNYEQYF. The CDR3 coding sequence is TGTGCCAGCAGTGAAGCGCTTTCGACAAACTACGAGCAGTACTTC.

The chain carries TRBV9 and TRBJ2-7, with 8 bases identical to TRBD1. V lost 3 bases, J lost 6 bases, and 5 bases stayed unmatched. CDR1 is SGDLS, CDR2 YYNGEE, per germline. The CDR3 is 13 amino acids. The CDR3 region has the DNA TGTGCCAGCAGCGCGCAGGGGGCGGGCGAGCAGTACTTC. It codes for CASSAQGAGEQYF.

As to this clone: This same CDR3 is encoded by further DNA sequences in the sample. The chain employs TRBV5-1 and TRBJ2-7; unclear D gene. The V end lost 0 bases, the J end lost 1 base, and 5 bases lay between the germline ends. Per germline, CDR1 SGHRS and CDR2 YFSETQ. The CDR3 loop spans 13 amino acids. CDR3 nucleotides: TGCGCCAGCAGCTTGGACTTGTCCTACGAGCAGTACTTC. Translated, it gives CASSLDLSYEQYF.

The rearrangement links TRBV27 to TRBJ1-4, with D possibly matching TRBD1 (6 bases). V lost 9 bases and J lost 8, with 19 bases in between. CDR3 size: 14 residues. Germline CDR1 is MNHEY and CDR2 is SMNVEV (reference sequence). The CDR3 region is CASQPLGGPEKLFF. Here the CDR3 DNA reads TGTGCCAGTCAACCTTTGGGGGGGCCAGAAAAACTGTTTTTT.